The clone carrying this T cell receptor (beta chain) was found many times. Its antigen is as yet unknown. The entry originates in a study of identical twins. Findings and limits, study-wide: Insertion counts were lower in abundant cord blood beta clonotypes, a trend that memory repertoires did not show.

From the 5' RACE reads, TCRdb called clonotypes with MiXCR, one entry per CDR3 protein. This table holds approximately 590,000 distinct CDR3 sequences, more than 9% found once. This CDR3 region has 15 residues. The V gene lost 8 bases and the J gene lost 4 bases, with 18 bases spanning the gap. The germline gives CDR1 MRHNA, CDR2 SNTAGT. A further study also used this sample, focusing on yellow fever vaccine responses in identical twins.

The TCR originated in a woman in her late teens or twenties in good health. The sequenced sample was PBMCs. The gene calls are TRBV6-4 and TRBJ2-1; the D call may be TRBD1 or TRBD2 (5 bases each). The CDR3 DNA is TGTGCCAGCGTTGGGGGAGCGAAGAATTACAATGAGCAGTTCTTC. It translates to CASVGGAKNYNEQFF.